The TCR beta chain described here comes from a study of cytomegalovirus exposure and HLA in healthy donors. General study results and limits: With high specificity and sensitivity, the classifier reportedly diagnosed cytomegalovirus status. The only immune exposure information that was available was CMV serostatus. It was approximately 160 TCR beta chains that were listed as cytomegalovirus-associated. TCR beta V- and J-gene trimming, according to a later analysis, was linked to a missense DCLRE1C variant.

Primers: 60 Vbeta forward and 13 Jbeta reverse. Assay: immunoSEQ multiplex PCR; the TCRdb copy retains only in-frame clones and omits some. The profile shows about 120,000 clones, less than 80% of them singletons. In regard to this clone: Its antigen is unknown.

Trimming took off 2 bases at V and 4 bases at J, with 11 bases between the two ends. This CDR3 has 14 amino acids. Germline V gene data show CDR1 as SEHNR and CDR2 as FQNEAQ (reference sequence). V usage is TRBV7-9 and J usage is TRBJ1-2; D not resolved. Input material: PBMCs. The source is a woman aged 40 to 50 in good health and CMV-seropositive. CDR3 nucleotides: TGTGCCAGCAGCTTAATTGTCCTCCCCTATGGCTACACCTTC. This encodes CASSLIVLPYGYTF.